These T cell receptor beta chains were read from a single sample in a study of vaccination and CD4 T cells after COVID-19. These receptors have no known antigen. Each CDR3 protein gets one entry after TCRdb re-called the PCR reads with MiXCR. The sample lists 6,500 to 7,500 distinct CDR3 sequences, 52% occurring once. The sequenced material came from CD4+ T cells from blood, cultured in vitro. These receptors were collected from a human donor in good health. Each CDR3 is given with its conserved first and last residue. The D gene is left open where the match is weak. Clone size is given for some rows only: seen once, a few or many times, or a class if the clone is expanded.

abundance	v_gene	j_gene	d_gene	CDR3nt	CDR3aa
NA	TRBV27	TRBJ2-5	NA	TGTGCCAGCCGAGTTACCCCCCAAGGGACCCAGTACTTC	CASRVTPQGTQYF
NA	TRBV11-2	TRBJ2-5	NA	TGTGCCAGCAGCTTATGGTTTGGGGGGGAGACCCAGTACTTC	CASSLWFGGETQYF
NA	TRBV7-6	TRBJ1-1	NA	TGTGCCAGCACCCAGGGCGGCACTGAAGCTTTCTTT	CASTQGGTEAFF
NA	TRBV29-1	TRBJ1-2	NA	TGCAGCGTGGGGAGGGGAGACTATGGCTACACCTTC	CSVGRGDYGYTF
few	TRBV6-5	TRBJ1-1	NA	TGTGCCAGCAGTTACCCTGGACGGGGGAGCACTGAAGCTTTCTTT	CASSYPGRGSTEAFF
few	TRBV5-6	TRBJ1-1	NA	TGTGCCAGCAGCTTGTACGGCCCCCTGCAGAGTGAAGCTTTCTTT	CASSLYGPLQSEAFF
NA	TRBV20-1	TRBJ1-1	NA	TGCAGTGCTCCAACGGGTCTACTAAACACTGAAGCTTTCTTT	CSAPTGLLNTEAFF
NA	TRBV7-6	TRBJ1-6	NA	TGTGCCAGCAGCTTCAGGGACGCGAGCTCCGTCTATAATTCACCCCTCCACTTT	CASSFRDASSVYNSPLHF
NA	TRBV6-1	TRBJ2-7	NA	TGTGCCAGCAGTAGGGACCTCTACGAGCAGTACTTC	CASSRDLYEQYF
once	TRBV27	TRBJ2-7	TRBD2	TGTGCCAGCAGTTCCCAGGGACTAGCGGGAGACGAGCAGTACTTC	CASSSQGLAGDEQYF
medium-sized	TRBV27	TRBJ2-2	TRBD1	TGTGCCAGCAGTATCACACAGGGGACCGGGGAGCTGTTTTTT	CASSITQGTGELFF
NA	TRBV19	TRBJ2-5	NA	TGTGCCAGTAGTATAAACAGGGTCCAAGAGACCCAGTACTTC	CASSINRVQETQYF
NA	TRBV7-2	TRBJ2-7	NA	TGTGCCAGCAGCCCCATCCCAGAGTACGAGCAGTACTTC	CASSPIPEYEQYF
NA	TRBV7-8	TRBJ2-4	NA	TGTGCCAGCAGCTTAAGGGCAGGGTATGAAAACATTCAGTACTTC	CASSLRAGYENIQYF
NA	TRBV20-1	TRBJ2-5	NA	TGCAGTGCTAGAGGCCGGGGGACCCAGTACTTC	CSARGRGTQYF
few	TRBV6-2/TRBV6-3	TRBJ1-6	NA	TGTGCCAGCAGTTACCAAAGCTCCTATAATTCACCCCTCCACTTT	CASSYQSSYNSPLHF
NA	TRBV19	TRBJ2-1	NA	TGTGCCAGCCACGGGGACTTTCTCCCCTACAATGAGCAGTTCTTC	CASHGDFLPYNEQFF
NA	TRBV5-8	TRBJ1-1	NA	TGTGCCAGCAGTTTTACGACCCGGAGGGTCCCTGAAGCTTTCTTT	CASSFTTRRVPEAFF
NA	TRBV20-1	TRBJ1-2	NA	TGCAGTGCTAGACGATCGAATGGCTACACCTTC	CSARRSNGYTF
NA	TRBV12-3/TRBV12-4	TRBJ2-5	TRBD2	TGTGCCAGCAGTTTAGGGACTAGCGGGAGTCGGGAGACCCAGTACTTC	CASSLGTSGSRETQYF
NA	TRBV5-1	TRBJ2-2	NA	TGCGCCAGCAGCCGAGGTGCGGCCGGGGAGCTGTTTTTT	CASSRGAAGELFF
NA	TRBV7-9	TRBJ1-4	NA	TGTGCCAGCAGCGGTTCCAGGGGAAGGGCGGTTAATGAAAAACTGTTTTTT	CASSGSRGRAVNEKLFF
few	TRBV6-1	TRBJ2-7	NA	TGTGCCAGCAGCCTCGCTGTCCGGGAGTTCGAGCAGTACTTC	CASSLAVREFEQYF
NA	TRBV7-9	TRBJ2-4	TRBD1	TGTGCCAGCAGCCCCCGGTGGACAGGGCAAAACATTCAGTACTTC	CASSPRWTGQNIQYF
NA	TRBV24-1	TRBJ2-5	TRBD2	TGTGCCACCAGTGACGCACTAGCGGGAGGGCAAGAGACCCAGTACTTC	CATSDALAGGQETQYF
NA	TRBV7-9	TRBJ2-1	NA	TGTGCCAGCAGCTTATTCCGTGGGATCAATTACAATGAGCAGTTCTTC	CASSLFRGINYNEQFF
NA	TRBV11-1	TRBJ1-6	TRBD1	TGCGCCAGCAGCCAAGATAGGGGACAGGGGAATTCACCCCTCCACTTT	CASSQDRGQGNSPLHF
NA	TRBV10-3	TRBJ2-7	NA	TGTGCCATCAGCCGAGAGATAGGAATCGAAGCCGGAAACGAGCAGTACTTC	CAISREIGIEAGNEQYF
few	TRBV20-1	TRBJ1-1	NA	TGCAGTGCGAGAAAGGGAGGGGTTCCGAACACTGAAGCTTTCTTT	CSARKGGVPNTEAFF
few	TRBV19	TRBJ2-5	TRBD2	TGTGCCAGTAGAATGGGAGGGCGAGAGACCCAGTACTTC	CASRMGGRETQYF
few	TRBV5-4	TRBJ2-3	TRBD2	TGTGCCAGCAGCTTGGACTGGGGGGGGAGAGATACGCAGTATTTT	CASSLDWGGRDTQYF
few	TRBV7-8	TRBJ2-5	TRBD2	TGTGCCAGCAGCCCGGGGACTAGCGGGTTCGGTGAGACCCAGTACTTC	CASSPGTSGFGETQYF
NA	TRBV7-2	TRBJ1-2	TRBD1	TGTGCCAGCAGAATTACGGGACAGGGCCCCATGAATGGCTACACCTTC	CASRITGQGPMNGYTF
NA	TRBV6-1	TRBJ1-2	TRBD1	TGTGCCAGCAGTGGCACCGGGACAGCTAACTATGGCTACACCTTC	CASSGTGTANYGYTF
NA	TRBV6-1	TRBJ1-1	NA	TGTGCCACCGGTGGGCTCACTGAAGCTTTCTTT	CATGGLTEAFF
NA	TRBV20-1	TRBJ2-2	NA	TGCAGTGCTAGGACAGTAAACACCGGGGAGCTGTTTTTT	CSARTVNTGELFF
NA	TRBV7-8	TRBJ2-1	TRBD2	TGTGCCAGCAGCTTAAGGTCGGGGACTAGCGGTCACAATGAGCAGTTCTTC	CASSLRSGTSGHNEQFF
NA	TRBV7-2	TRBJ2-7	NA	TGTGCCAGCAGTTCAATGCCCGGGGATACCTACGAGCAGTACTTC	CASSSMPGDTYEQYF
few	TRBV6-1	TRBJ2-1	TRBD1	TGTGCCAGCAGACCCCCGACAGGGTATGAGCAGTTCTTC	CASRPPTGYEQFF
NA	TRBV6-1	TRBJ1-3	TRBD1	TGTGCCAGCAGCGCCGGGACAGGTCTTGGAAACACCATATATTTT	CASSAGTGLGNTIYF
NA	TRBV29-1	TRBJ1-5	TRBD1	TGCAGCGCCGGGACAGGCAATCAGCCCCAGCATTTT	CSAGTGNQPQHF
NA	TRBV6-1	TRBJ2-7	NA	TGTGCCAGCAGTGTCCAGGGAGGCTCCTACGAGCAGTACTTC	CASSVQGGSYEQYF
NA	TRBV6-1	TRBJ1-2	NA	TGTGCCAGCAGAAACACAAACTATGGCTACACCTTC	CASRNTNYGYTF
NA	TRBV20-1	TRBJ1-2	NA	TGCAGTGCCCCTCCCAGTGGTGGCTACACCTTC	CSAPPSGGYTF
NA	TRBV6-1	TRBJ1-1	NA	TGTGCCAGCACCCCCGGCACACGGAACACTGAAGCTTTCTTT	CASTPGTRNTEAFF
NA	TRBV15	TRBJ2-5	NA	TGTGCCACCAGTAGGGGATACGAGACCCAGTACTTC	CATSRGYETQYF
few	TRBV7-2	TRBJ2-3	TRBD1	TGTGCCAGCAGCCTAGACAGGGGGCGGGCGGATACGCAGTATTTT	CASSLDRGRADTQYF
NA	TRBV20-1	TRBJ2-2	NA	TGCAGTGCTAGAGACAGGGGTCGGGAGCTGTTTTTT	CSARDRGRELFF
NA	TRBV7-9	TRBJ2-1	NA	TGTGCCAGCAGCGTACAGGGTTATGGTGAGCAGTTCTTC	CASSVQGYGEQFF
few	TRBV7-9	TRBJ1-2	NA	TGTGCCAGCAGCTTAGACGTCGTCAGGGGATCCTATGGCTACACCTTC	CASSLDVVRGSYGYTF
NA	TRBV20-1	TRBJ1-2	NA	TGCAGTGCAGAAAAGGACGGCTCCTATGGCTACACCTTC	CSAEKDGSYGYTF
few	TRBV23-1	TRBJ1-6	NA	TGCGCCAGCCCATCTTGGGGGGGAGGTAATTCACCCCTCCACTTT	CASPSWGGGNSPLHF
NA	TRBV7-2	TRBJ1-4	NA	TGTGCCAGCAGCGGCCTGGGAGGCTTAAATGAAAAACTGTTTTTT	CASSGLGGLNEKLFF
few	TRBV19	TRBJ1-2	NA	TGTGCCAGTAGTCATAAATTGGACGGGTACCCCTATGGCTACACCTTC	CASSHKLDGYPYGYTF
few	TRBV7-9	TRBJ1-2	NA	TGTGCCAGCAGCTTAGACAGCTATGGCTACACCTTC	CASSLDSYGYTF
NA	TRBV20-1	TRBJ1-2	NA	TGCAATGCTAGGCAGACTCAAGGCTATGGCTACACCTTC	CNARQTQGYGYTF
NA	TRBV2	TRBJ1-1	NA	TGTGCCAGCCTCCGACAGGTCGACACTGAAGCTTTCTTT	CASLRQVDTEAFF
NA	TRBV20-1	TRBJ2-2	NA	TGCAGTGCCCGGCGCCGGAGCACCGGGGAGCTGTTTTTT	CSARRRSTGELFF
few	TRBV27	TRBJ1-2	TRBD1	TGCACCAGCAGTTTATTCCGGACAGGGTTTGCAAAGGGCTACACCTTC	CTSSLFRTGFAKGYTF
NA	TRBV2	TRBJ2-2	TRBD2	TGTGCCAGCAGTGGGACTAGCGGGAGCCCCGGGGAGCTGTTTTTT	CASSGTSGSPGELFF